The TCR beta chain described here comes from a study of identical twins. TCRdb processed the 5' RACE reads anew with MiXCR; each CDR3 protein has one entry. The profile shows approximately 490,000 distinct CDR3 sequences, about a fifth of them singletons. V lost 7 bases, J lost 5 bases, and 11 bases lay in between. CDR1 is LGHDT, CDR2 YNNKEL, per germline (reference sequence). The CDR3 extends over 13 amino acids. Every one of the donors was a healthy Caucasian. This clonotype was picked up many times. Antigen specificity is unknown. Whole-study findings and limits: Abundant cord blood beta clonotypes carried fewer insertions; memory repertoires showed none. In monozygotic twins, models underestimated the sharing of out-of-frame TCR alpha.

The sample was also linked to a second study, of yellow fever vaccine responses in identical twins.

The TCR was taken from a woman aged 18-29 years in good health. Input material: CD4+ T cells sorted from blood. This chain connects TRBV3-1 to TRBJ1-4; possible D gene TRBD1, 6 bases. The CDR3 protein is CASNGQPNEKLFF. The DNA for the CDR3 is TGTGCCAGCAACGGACAGCCGAATGAAAAACTGTTTTTT. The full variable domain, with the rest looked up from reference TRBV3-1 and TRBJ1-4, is DTAVSQTPKYLVTQMGNDKSIKCEQNLGHDTMYWYKQDSKKFLKIMFSYNNKELIINETVPNRFSPKSPDKAHLNLHINSLELGDSAVYFCASNGQPNEKLFFGSGTQLSVL.